These 28 T cell receptor beta chains came from one sample sequenced in a study of radiotherapy plus CTLA-4 blockade in lung cancer. Clones were sequenced by immunoSEQ multiplex PCR, and TCRdb holds only the in-frame ones, with some missing. The data contain about 95,000 clones, 83% of them singletons. The sequencing here drew on peripheral blood, taken from a patient treated with radiotherapy plus ipilimumab. Receptors originate from a human donor with non-small cell lung cancer who had stable disease on radiotherapy plus ipilimumab.

The chain is built from TRBV13 and TRBJ2-1, with 7 bases that match TRBD2. V lost 6 bases, J lost 0 bases, and 5 bases stayed unmatched. The germline gives CDR1 PRHDT, CDR2 FYEKMQ (reference sequence). This CDR3 comprises 15 residues. CDR3 DNA sequence: TGTGCCAGCAGTCGAGGCGGGAGCTCCTACAATGAGCAGTTCTTC. Translated: CASSRGGSSYNEQFF.

V usage is TRBV6-1 and J usage is TRBJ2-7, with TRBD1 matching over 7 bases. CDR1 and CDR2 from the germline V gene are MNHNS and SASEGT. The CDR3 length is 15 residues. The V and J ends lost 6 bases and 3 bases, in that order; junction bases with no gene match: 11. The CDR3 DNA reads as TGTGCCAGCAGAGTTGCCGGGACAGAGTACTACGAGCAGTACTTC. This translates into CASRVAGTEYYEQYF.

The chain couples TRBV7-3 to TRBJ1-1; D is unclear. The CDR3 runs 15 residues. The V gene's germline CDR1 is SGHTA and CDR2 FQGTGA. Trimming removed 6 bases at V and 3 bases at J, with 17 bases between. In nucleotides, the CDR3 is TGTGCCAGCAGGAAAGATGGAGGCGGTTACACTGAAGCTTTCTTT. It specifies CASRKDGGGYTEAFF.

The chain recombines TRBV30 with TRBJ1-6; TRBD1 agrees at 7 bases. CDR3 length: 16 residues. The V segment lost 6 bases and the J segment 7 bases; nucleotides outside the gene matches: 15. CDR1 is GTSNPN, CDR2 SVGIG, per germline (reference sequence). As DNA, the CDR3 is TGTGCCTGTGAAACAGGGGCCCGGTTCAAAAATTCACCCCTCCACTTT. Translation: CACETGARFKNSPLHF.

J is TRBJ2-1 and V is TRBV6-4; the match to TRBD2 covers 10 bases. CDR3 length: 16 residues. V was pared by 5 bases and J by 7 bases, with 11 bases of the junction left unmatched. Germline-derived CDR1 and CDR2 are MRHNA and SNTAGT. The CDR3 DNA follows: TGTGCCAGCAGTCCCCTCAGCGGGGGGGCCGGGAATGAGCAGTTCTTC. This sequence encodes CASSPLSGGAGNEQFF.

The V and J genes are TRBV7-8 and TRBJ1-1; a weak D match, TRBD1 (5 bases). The germline gives CDR1 SGHVS, CDR2 FQNEAQ. Trimming pared 7 bases from V and 3 bases from J, leaving 15 bases between. This CDR3 is built from 14 residues. The CDR3 reads CASTLREGHTEAFF. DNA of the CDR3: TGTGCCAGCACCTTGAGAGAGGGGCACACTGAAGCTTTCTTT.

This clone was seen a single time. The chain carries TRBV7-6 and TRBJ2-2, with 7 bases lining up with TRBD1. Germline assignment: CDR1 SGHVS and CDR2 FNYEAQ. V dropped 6 bases and J dropped 2; count of bases not matched to a gene: 3. The CDR3 consists of 14 residues. The CDR3 sequence is CASRRDSNTGELFF. The DNA for the CDR3 is TGTGCCAGCAGACGGGACAGCAACACCGGGGAGCTGTTTTTT.

Regarding this clone: The junction departs from the called germline gene at one end, perhaps through a read error. The same CDR3 arises from other DNA sequences in this sample as well. V usage is TRBV15 and J usage is TRBJ2-7; 9 positions match TRBD1. Germline V gene sequence: CDR1 LNHNV, CDR2 YYDKDF (reference sequence). The CDR3 extends over 15 amino acids. The CDR3 reads CATSRETGGIYEQYF. The DNA of the CDR3 is TGTGCCACCAGCAGAGAGACAGGGGGGATCTACGAACAGTACTTC.

V gene TRBV6-6 combines with J gene TRBJ1-2; possible D gene TRBD1, 6 bases. V was cut by 3 bases and J by 4 bases, with 12 bases left in between. This CDR3 is built from 14 residues. Germline CDR1 reads MNHNY; CDR2 reads SVGAGI (reference sequence). The CDR3 nucleotides are TGTGCCAGCAGTTATGACCAGGGGCGCTATGGCTACACCTTC. Translated: CASSYDQGRYGYTF.

This chain joins TRBV19 and TRBJ1-2; D unclear. Between the trimmed V and J ends, which lost 2 bases and 0 bases, there was a span of 13 bases. Germline V lookup: CDR1 LNHDA, CDR2 SQIVND (reference sequence). The CDR3 has 16 amino acids. Written as DNA, the CDR3 is TGTGCCAGTAGTATATCCCTCAGGAGTGCTAACTATGGCTACACCTTC. It encodes CASSISLRSANYGYTF. The variable domain in full, with the rest retrieved from reference TRBV19 and TRBJ1-2, is DGGITQSPKYLFRKEGQNVTLSCEQNLNHDAMYWYRQDPGQGLRLIYYSQIVNDFQKGDIAEGYSVSREKKESFPLTVTSAQKNPTAFYLCASSISLRSANYGYTFGSGTRLTVV.

The sample holds one count of this clone. V is TRBV5-6 and J is TRBJ1-1; unclear D gene. The V and J ends lost 0 bases and 4 bases respectively, with 7 bases between them. The CDR3 is 13 residues long. CDR1 is SGHDT, CDR2 YYEEEE, per germline. For the CDR3, the DNA is TGTGCCAGCAGCTTGGGGTTCCCCACTGAAGCTTTCTTT. As protein: CASSLGFPTEAFF.

The chain has TRBV7-9 and TRBJ2-1; perhaps TRBD2 as D (7 bases). The CDR3 consists of 15 residues. Germline CDR1 reads SEHNR; CDR2 reads FQNEAQ (reference sequence). The V and J ends lost 0 bases and 4 bases respectively, with 10 bases between them. The CDR3 coding sequence is TGTGCCAGCAGCTTAGCGGGGGGGCGTTACAATGAGCAGTTCTTC. Translation gives CASSLAGGRYNEQFF.

This chain uses TRBV7-6 with TRBJ1-1, with 8 bases matching TRBD1. After removal of 1 base from V and 5 bases from J, the junction contained 3 bases not matched to a gene. From germline, CDR1 is SGHVS and CDR2 FNYEAQ. The CDR3 runs 14 residues. The CDR3 sequence is CASSLGTGPTEAFF. DNA of the CDR3: TGTGCCAGCAGCTTAGGGACAGGGCCAACTGAAGCTTTCTTT. The full variable domain, completed using reference TRBV7-6 and TRBJ1-1, is GAGVSQSPRYKVTKRGQDVALRCDPISGHVSLYWYRQALGQGPEFLTYFNYEAQQDKSGLPNDRFSAERPEGSISTLTIQRTEQRDSAMYRCASSLGTGPTEAFFGQGTRLTVV.

The genes are TRBV10-2 and TRBJ2-1; D gene unclear. Germline CDR1 WSHSY, CDR2 SAAADI. Between the trimmed V and J ends, which lost 8 bases and 4 bases, there was a span of 18 bases. The CDR3 spans 15 residues. CDR3 residues: CASDPFGGVYNEQFF. The CDR3 nucleotides are TGCGCCAGCGACCCCTTTGGCGGAGTTTACAATGAGCAGTTCTTC.

This chain connects TRBV5-4 to TRBJ1-1; 7 bases are shared with TRBD1. The CDR3 length is 16 residues. Germline V gene data show CDR1 as SGHNT and CDR2 as YYREEE (reference sequence). J lost 5 bases, V lost 4 bases, and 14 bases had no gene match. CDR3 amino acids: CASSPGTASGWTEAFF. The DNA of the CDR3 is TGTGCCAGCAGCCCAGGGACAGCCTCTGGGTGGACTGAAGCTTTCTTT. The full variable domain, in which reference TRBV5-4 and TRBJ1-1 provide the parts outside the CDR3, is ETGVTQSPTHLIKTRGQQVTLRCSSQSGHNTVSWYQQALGQGPQFIFQYYREEENGRGNFPPRFSGLQFPNYSSELNVNALELDDSALYLCASSPGTASGWTEAFFGQGTRLTVV.

The chain uses TRBV5-6 and TRBJ2-3; D is unresolved. Germline V gene sequence: CDR1 SGHDT, CDR2 YYEEEE. The CDR3 contains 12 residues. V lost 4 bases, J lost 6 bases, and 9 bases lay in between. CDR3 nucleotide sequence: TGTGCCAGCAGCGTAAACTTGGATACGCAGTATTTT. It yields the protein CASSVNLDTQYF.

The J gene is TRBJ2-7, the V gene TRBV9; TRBD2 matches 9 bases. The length of the CDR3 is 14 residues. Germline CDR1 and CDR2: SGDLS and YYNGEE. J lost 6 bases, V lost 0 bases, and 4 bases had no gene match. In DNA, the CDR3 is TGTGCCAGCAGCGTAGGGACTAGCGCTACCGAGCAGTACTTC. It translates to CASSVGTSATEQYF.

The chain has TRBV7-9 and TRBJ1-3, with D unresolved. CDR1 is SEHNR, CDR2 FQNEAQ, per germline (reference sequence). The CDR3 is made up of 16 amino acids. V dropped 2 bases and J dropped 1 base, with 12 bases sitting between them. The CDR3 spells CASSLWQIKSGNTIYF. As DNA, the CDR3 is TGTGCCAGCAGCTTATGGCAGATAAAATCTGGAAACACCATATATTTT.

This chain connects TRBV5-1 to TRBJ1-6, with 8 positions matching TRBD1. This CDR3 has 16 amino acids. CDR1 is SGHRS, CDR2 YFSETQ, per germline. The J segment lost 7 bases and the V segment lost 3 bases, leaving 9 bases of the junction unmatched. The CDR3 DNA follows: TGCGCCAGCAGCTCTGAGGACAGGGAGAGGAATTCACCCCTCCACTTT. This codes for CASSSEDRERNSPLHF. Looking up the rest from reference TRBV5-1 and TRBJ1-6 gives the full variable domain: KAGVTQTPRYLIKTRGQQVTLSCSPISGHRSVSWYQQTPGQGLQFLFEYFSETQRNKGNFPGRFSGRQFSNSRSEMNVSTLELGDSALYLCASSSEDRERNSPLHFGNGTRLTVT.

The V and J genes are TRBV19 and TRBJ2-7; tentative D call: TRBD1 (6 bases). Germline CDR1 LNHDA, CDR2 SQIVND (reference sequence). The CDR3 is 13 amino acids. V was cut by 4 bases and J by 1 base, with 8 bases left in between. In DNA, the CDR3 is TGTGCCAGTAGTAAGGACAGATCCTACGAGCAGTACTTC. Its protein is CASSKDRSYEQYF.

The V call is TRBV18, the J call TRBJ2-1, with a possible D match to TRBD2 (5 bases). The CDR3 has 15 amino acids. Germline CDR1 KGHSH, CDR2 LQKENI. Trimming took 1 base from V and 5 from J, leaving 12 bases between them. The CDR3 DNA reads as TGTGCCAGCTCACCACAGGGCTATAGCGACAATGAGCAGTTCTTC. Its protein product is CASSPQGYSDNEQFF.

This clone was seen just once. The V gene is TRBV2, the J gene TRBJ2-1; D is unclear. The CDR3 is made up of 11 amino acids. Looked up from germline, CDR1 is SNHLY and CDR2 is FYNNEI. V was shortened by 5 bases and J by 9 bases, with 8 bases between the two germline ends. This CDR3 reads CASSSIREQFF. The CDR3 nucleotides read TGTGCCAGCAGTTCGATACGTGAGCAGTTCTTC.

The V and J genes are TRBV18 and TRBJ2-7; 7 bases map to TRBD2. The V gene's germline CDR1 is KGHSH and CDR2 LQKENI. CDR3 length equals 15 residues. With 6 bases clipped from V and 2 bases from J, the junction kept 10 bases outside the gene matches. This CDR3 reads CASSPLGGITYEQYF. The DNA for the CDR3 is TGTGCCAGCTCCCCTCTGGGGGGGATAACCTACGAGCAGTACTTC.

This chain links TRBV30 with TRBJ1-6, with D uncertain. The length of the CDR3 is 13 residues. Germline V lookup: CDR1 GTSNPN, CDR2 SVGIG (reference sequence). V lost 5 bases to trimming and J lost 10 bases, with 15 bases between them. CDR3 region: CAWGSVQTSPLHF. The CDR3, as DNA: TGTGCCTGGGGAAGTGTCCAAACATCACCCCTCCACTTT.

This clone occurred a few times. The gene calls are TRBV5-6 and TRBJ1-2, with a possible D match to TRBD1 (5 bases). The germline V and J ends were trimmed by 5 bases and 6 bases, with 14 bases remaining between them. The CDR3 length is 13 residues. The germline gives CDR1 SGHDT, CDR2 YYEEEE. CDR3 DNA: TGTGCCAGCAGGTTAGGGGCATTGCATGGCTACACCTTC. Translating it yields CASRLGALHGYTF.

The chain couples TRBV18 to TRBJ1-6; possible D gene TRBD1, 6 bases. This CDR3 spans 13 amino acids. Between the trimmed V and J ends, which lost 8 bases and 5 bases, there was a span of 10 bases. Germline loops: CDR1 KGHSH, CDR2 LQKENI. In DNA form, the CDR3 reads TGTGCCAGCACGGACAGAAATAATTCACCCCTCCACTTT. Translated, it gives CASTDRNNSPLHF.

The rearrangement links TRBV2 to TRBJ2-7; D is uncertain. This CDR3 is 14 amino acids long. V dropped 3 bases and J dropped 5 bases, with 14 bases sitting between them. The germline V gene has CDR1 SNHLY and CDR2 FYNNEI. The CDR3 region is CASSDFTEGNEQYF. CDR3 DNA: TGTGCCAGCAGTGATTTTACAGAAGGCAACGAGCAGTACTTC.

This clone was detected once. Other DNA sequences in this sample translate to the same CDR3. This sequence joins TRBV9 and TRBJ2-6; possible D gene TRBD2, 6 bases. V gave up 0 bases and J gave up 2 bases, with 6 bases separating them. Germline values: CDR1 SGDLS, CDR2 YYNGEE. This CDR3 contains 15 residues. DNA for the CDR3: TGTGCCAGCAGCGTAGGGGGGGCTGGGGCCAACGTCCTGACTTTC. Its protein product is CASSVGGAGANVLTF.